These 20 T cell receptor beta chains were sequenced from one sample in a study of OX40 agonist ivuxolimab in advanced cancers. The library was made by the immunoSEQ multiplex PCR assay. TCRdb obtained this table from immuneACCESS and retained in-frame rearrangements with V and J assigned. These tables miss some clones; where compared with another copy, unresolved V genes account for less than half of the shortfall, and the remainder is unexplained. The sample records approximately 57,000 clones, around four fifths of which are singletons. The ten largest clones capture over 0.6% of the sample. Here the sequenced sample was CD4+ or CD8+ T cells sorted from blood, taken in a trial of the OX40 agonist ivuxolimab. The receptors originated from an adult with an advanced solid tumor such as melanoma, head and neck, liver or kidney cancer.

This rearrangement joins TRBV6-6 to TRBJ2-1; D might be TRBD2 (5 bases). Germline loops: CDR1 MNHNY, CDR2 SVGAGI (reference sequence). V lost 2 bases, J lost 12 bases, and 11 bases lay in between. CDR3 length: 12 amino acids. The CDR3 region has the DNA TGTGCCAGCAGTTACAGGTGGGAGCCGCAGTTCTTC. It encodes CASSYRWEPQFF.

The CDR3 nucleotides read TGTGCCAGCAGCCGAAGGACTAGCGGGGGGGCCGGAGATACGCAGTATTTT. Amino acid sequence: CASSRRTSGGAGDTQYF. The chain employs TRBV5-4 and TRBJ2-3, with 15 bases identical to TRBD2. Germline-derived CDR1 and CDR2 are SGHNT and YYREEE (reference sequence). V lost 4 bases and J lost 5; bases outside the gene matches: 8. This CDR3 region has 17 residues.

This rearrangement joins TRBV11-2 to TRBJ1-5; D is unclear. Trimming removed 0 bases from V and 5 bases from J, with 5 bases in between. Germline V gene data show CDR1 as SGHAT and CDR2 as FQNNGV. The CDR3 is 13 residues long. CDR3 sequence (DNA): TGTGCCAGCAGCTTAGAAACAGATCAGCCCCAGCATTTT. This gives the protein CASSLETDQPQHF.

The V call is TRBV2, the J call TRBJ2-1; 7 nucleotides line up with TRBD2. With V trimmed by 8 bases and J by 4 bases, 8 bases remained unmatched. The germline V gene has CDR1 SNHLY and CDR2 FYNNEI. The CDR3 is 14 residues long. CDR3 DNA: TGTGCCAGCGCGCCCCTAGCGGTTTACAATGAGCAGTTCTTC. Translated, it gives CASAPLAVYNEQFF.

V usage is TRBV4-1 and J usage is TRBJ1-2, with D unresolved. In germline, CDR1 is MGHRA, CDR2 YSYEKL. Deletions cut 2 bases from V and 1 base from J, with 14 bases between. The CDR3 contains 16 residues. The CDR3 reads CASSQNLYRSNYGYTF. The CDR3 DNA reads TGCGCCAGCAGCCAAAACCTCTACCGAAGTAACTATGGCTACACCTTC.

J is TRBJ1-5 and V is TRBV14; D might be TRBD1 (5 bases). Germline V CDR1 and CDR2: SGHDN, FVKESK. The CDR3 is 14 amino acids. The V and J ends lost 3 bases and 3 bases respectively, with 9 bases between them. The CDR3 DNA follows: TGTGCCAGCAGCCAGCAGGGCAACAATCAGCCCCAGCATTTT. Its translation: CASSQQGNNQPQHF. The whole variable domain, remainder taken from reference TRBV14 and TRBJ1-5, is EAGVTQFPSHSVIEKGQTVTLRCDPISGHDNLYWYRRVMGKEIKFLLHFVKESKQDESGMPNNRFLAERTGGTYSTLKVQPAELEDSGVYFCASSQQGNNQPQHFGDGTRLSIL.

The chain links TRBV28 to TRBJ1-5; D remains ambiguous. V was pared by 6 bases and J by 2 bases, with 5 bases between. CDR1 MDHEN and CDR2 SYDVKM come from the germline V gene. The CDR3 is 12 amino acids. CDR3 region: CASSGGNQPQHF. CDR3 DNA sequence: TGTGCCAGCAGCGGCGGCAATCAGCCCCAGCATTTT.

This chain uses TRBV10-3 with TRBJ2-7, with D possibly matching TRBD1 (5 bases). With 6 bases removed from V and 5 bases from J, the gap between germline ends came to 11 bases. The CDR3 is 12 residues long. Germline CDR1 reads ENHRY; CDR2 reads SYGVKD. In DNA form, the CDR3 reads TGTGCCATCAGGAAGGGGTCCCACGAGCAGTACTTC. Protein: CAIRKGSHEQYF.

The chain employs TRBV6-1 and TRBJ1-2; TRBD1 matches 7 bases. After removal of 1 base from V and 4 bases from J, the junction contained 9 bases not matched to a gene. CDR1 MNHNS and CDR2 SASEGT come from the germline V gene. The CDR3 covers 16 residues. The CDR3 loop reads CASSEVRRRDSYGYTF. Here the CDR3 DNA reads TGTGCCAGCAGTGAAGTTAGGCGCCGGGACAGCTATGGCTACACCTTC.

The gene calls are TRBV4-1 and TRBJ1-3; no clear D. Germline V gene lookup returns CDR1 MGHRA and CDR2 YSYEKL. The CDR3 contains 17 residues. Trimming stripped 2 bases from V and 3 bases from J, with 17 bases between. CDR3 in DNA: TGCGCCAGCAGCCAAATTTATAGGACTAACCGTGGAAACACCATATATTTT. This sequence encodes CASSQIYRTNRGNTIYF.

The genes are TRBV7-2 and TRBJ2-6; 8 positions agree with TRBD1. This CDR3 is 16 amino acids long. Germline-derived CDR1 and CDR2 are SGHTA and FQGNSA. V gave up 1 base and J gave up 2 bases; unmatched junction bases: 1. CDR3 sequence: CASSLDRGAGANVLTF. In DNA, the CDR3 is TGTGCCAGCAGCTTAGACAGGGGGGCTGGGGCCAACGTCCTGACTTTC.

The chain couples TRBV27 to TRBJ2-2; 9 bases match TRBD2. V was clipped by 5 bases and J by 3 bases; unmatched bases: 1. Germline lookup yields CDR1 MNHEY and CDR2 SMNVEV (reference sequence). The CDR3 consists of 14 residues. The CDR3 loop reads CASSVAGDTGELFF. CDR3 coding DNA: TGTGCCAGCAGTGTAGCGGGGGACACCGGGGAGCTGTTTTTT.

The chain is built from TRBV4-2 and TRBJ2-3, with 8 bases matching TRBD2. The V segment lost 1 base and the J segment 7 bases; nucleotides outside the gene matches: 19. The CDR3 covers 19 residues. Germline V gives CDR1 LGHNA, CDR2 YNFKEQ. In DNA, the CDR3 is TGTGCCAGCAGCCAAGGGCTATTAGCGGGGATAATGGCGAAGAATACGCAGTATTTT. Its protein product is CASSQGLLAGIMAKNTQYF.

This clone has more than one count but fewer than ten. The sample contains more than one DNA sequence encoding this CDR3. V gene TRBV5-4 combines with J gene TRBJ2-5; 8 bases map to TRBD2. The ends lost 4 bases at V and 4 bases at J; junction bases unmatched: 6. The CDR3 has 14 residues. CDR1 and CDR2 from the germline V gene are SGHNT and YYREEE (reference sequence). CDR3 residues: CASSPGGGVETQYF. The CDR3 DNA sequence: TGTGCCAGCAGCCCCGGGGGGGGTGTAGAGACCCAGTACTTC.

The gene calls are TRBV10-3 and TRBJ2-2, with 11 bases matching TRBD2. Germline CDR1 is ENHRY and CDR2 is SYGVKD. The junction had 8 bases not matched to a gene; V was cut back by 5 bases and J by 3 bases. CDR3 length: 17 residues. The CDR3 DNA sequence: TGTGCCATCAGTCGACTACTAGCGGGGGTAGACACCGGGGAGCTGTTTTTT. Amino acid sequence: CAISRLLAGVDTGELFF.

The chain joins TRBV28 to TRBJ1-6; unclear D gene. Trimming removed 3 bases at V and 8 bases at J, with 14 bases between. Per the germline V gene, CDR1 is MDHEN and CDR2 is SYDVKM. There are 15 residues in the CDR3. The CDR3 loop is CASSFQDGFDSPLHF. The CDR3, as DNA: TGTGCCAGCAGTTTCCAGGACGGATTTGATTCACCCCTCCACTTT.

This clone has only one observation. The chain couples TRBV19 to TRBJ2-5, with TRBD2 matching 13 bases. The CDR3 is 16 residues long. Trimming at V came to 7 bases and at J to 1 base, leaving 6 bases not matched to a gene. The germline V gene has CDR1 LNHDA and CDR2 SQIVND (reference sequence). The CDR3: CASKTSGGRFQETQYF. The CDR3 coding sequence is TGTGCCAGTAAGACTAGCGGGGGGCGATTCCAAGAGACCCAGTACTTC.

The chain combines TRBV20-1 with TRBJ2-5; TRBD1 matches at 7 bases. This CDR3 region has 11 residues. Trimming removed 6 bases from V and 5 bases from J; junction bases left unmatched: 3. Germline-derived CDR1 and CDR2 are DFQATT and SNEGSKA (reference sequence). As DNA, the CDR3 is TGCAGTGCGGAACAGGGGGAGACCCAGTACTTC. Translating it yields CSAEQGETQYF.

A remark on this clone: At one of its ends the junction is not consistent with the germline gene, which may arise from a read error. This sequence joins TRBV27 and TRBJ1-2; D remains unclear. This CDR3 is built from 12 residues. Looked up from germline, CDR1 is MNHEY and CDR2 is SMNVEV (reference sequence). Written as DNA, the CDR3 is TGTGCCAGCGGTTTATCTTCCGCTGGCTACACCTTC. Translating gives CASGLSSAGYTF.

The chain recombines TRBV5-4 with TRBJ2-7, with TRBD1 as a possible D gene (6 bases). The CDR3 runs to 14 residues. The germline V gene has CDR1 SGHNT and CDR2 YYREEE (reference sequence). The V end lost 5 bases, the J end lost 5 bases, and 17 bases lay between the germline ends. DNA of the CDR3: TGTGCCAGCAGTAAAGGACAGCCCGAGGACGAGCAGTACTTC. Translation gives CASSKGQPEDEQYF.